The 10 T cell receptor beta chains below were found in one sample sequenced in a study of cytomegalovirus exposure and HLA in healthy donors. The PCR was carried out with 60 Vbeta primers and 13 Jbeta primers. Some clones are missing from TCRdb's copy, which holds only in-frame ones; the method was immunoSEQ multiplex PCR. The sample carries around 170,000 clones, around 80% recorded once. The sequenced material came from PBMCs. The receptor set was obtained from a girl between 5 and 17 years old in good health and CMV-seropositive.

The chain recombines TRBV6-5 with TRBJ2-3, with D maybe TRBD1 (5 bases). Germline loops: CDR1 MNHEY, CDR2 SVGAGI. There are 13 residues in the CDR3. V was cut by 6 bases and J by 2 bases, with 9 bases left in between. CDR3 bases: TGTGCCAGCAGCAGGGCCACCACAGATACGCAGTATTTT. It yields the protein CASSRATTDTQYF.

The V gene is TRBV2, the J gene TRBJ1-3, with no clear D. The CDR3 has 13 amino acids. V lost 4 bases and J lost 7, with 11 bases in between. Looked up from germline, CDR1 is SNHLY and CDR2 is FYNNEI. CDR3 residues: CASSASFQNTIYF. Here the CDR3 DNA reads TGTGCCAGCAGTGCGTCATTCCAGAACACCATATATTTT.

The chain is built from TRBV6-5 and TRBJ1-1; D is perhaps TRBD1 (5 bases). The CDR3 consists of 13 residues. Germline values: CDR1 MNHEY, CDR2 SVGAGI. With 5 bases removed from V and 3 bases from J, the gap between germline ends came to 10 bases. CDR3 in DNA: TGTGCCAGCAGTATCCAGGGCTACACTGAAGCTTTCTTT. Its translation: CASSIQGYTEAFF.

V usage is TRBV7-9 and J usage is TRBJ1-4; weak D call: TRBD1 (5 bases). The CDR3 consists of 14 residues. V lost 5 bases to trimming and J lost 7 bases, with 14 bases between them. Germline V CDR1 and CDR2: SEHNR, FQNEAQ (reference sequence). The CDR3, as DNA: TGTGCCAGCAGCCAGCAGGGTTGGCGTGAAAAACTGTTTTTT. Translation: CASSQQGWREKLFF.

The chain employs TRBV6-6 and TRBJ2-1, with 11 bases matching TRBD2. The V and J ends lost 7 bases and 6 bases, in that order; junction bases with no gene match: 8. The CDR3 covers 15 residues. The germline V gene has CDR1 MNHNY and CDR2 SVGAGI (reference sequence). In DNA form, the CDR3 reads TGTGCCAGCAATCCTAGCGGGAGGATCGGCAATGAGCAGTTCTTC. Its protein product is CASNPSGRIGNEQFF.

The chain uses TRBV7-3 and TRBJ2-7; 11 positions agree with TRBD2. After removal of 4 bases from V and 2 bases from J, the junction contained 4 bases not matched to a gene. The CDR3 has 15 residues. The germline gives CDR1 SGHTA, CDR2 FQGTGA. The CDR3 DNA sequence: TGTGCCAGCAGCTCACTAGCGGGAGCTACCTACGAGCAGTACTTC. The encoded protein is CASSSLAGATYEQYF.

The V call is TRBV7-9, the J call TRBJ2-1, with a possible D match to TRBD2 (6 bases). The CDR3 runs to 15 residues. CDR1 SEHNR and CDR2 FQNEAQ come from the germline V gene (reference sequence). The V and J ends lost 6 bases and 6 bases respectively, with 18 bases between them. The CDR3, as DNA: TGTGCCAGCAGTCAGGCCGGAGGAGGGTCCAATGAGCAGTTCTTC. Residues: CASSQAGGGSNEQFF.

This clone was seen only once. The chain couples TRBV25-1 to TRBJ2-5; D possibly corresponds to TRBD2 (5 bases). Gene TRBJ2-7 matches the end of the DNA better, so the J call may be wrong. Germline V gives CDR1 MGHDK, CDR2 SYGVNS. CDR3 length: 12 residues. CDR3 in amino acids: CASSARRNEQYF. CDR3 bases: TGTGCCAGCAGTGCCAGGAGGAACGAGCAGTACTTC.

The CDR3 sequence: CASSSWGGDLEQYF. CDR3 coding DNA: TGTGCCAGCAGCTCCTGGGGGGGGGACCTGGAGCAGTACTTC. The J gene is TRBJ2-7, the V gene TRBV5-8; 7 bases match TRBD2. Looked up from germline, CDR1 is SGHTS and CDR2 is YDEGEE. V was clipped by 3 bases and J by 7 bases; unmatched bases: 10. This CDR3 spans 14 amino acids.

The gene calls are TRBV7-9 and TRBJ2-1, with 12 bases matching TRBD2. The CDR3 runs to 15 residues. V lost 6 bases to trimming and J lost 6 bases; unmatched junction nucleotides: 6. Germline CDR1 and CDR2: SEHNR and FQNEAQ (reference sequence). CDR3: CASRRLAGAPNEQFF. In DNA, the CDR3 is TGTGCCAGCAGGCGACTAGCGGGAGCTCCCAATGAGCAGTTCTTC.